This T cell receptor beta chain comes out of a study of graft-versus-host responses after intestinal transplantation (dated by TCRdb to about 2021). Study-level background: The transplants that recipients got were multivisceral, liver-intestinal, or isolated intestinal. Every recipient was given anti-thymocyte globulin induction, followed by around three years of maintenance tacrolimus and steroids. After intestinal transplantation, graft-versus-host and host-versus-graft alloreactive T cell clones in the graft, circulation and bone marrow were tracked using bulk TCR-beta CDR3 sequencing. To identify alloreactive clones, pre-transplant mixed lymphocyte reaction products were sequenced and compared with unstimulated pre-transplant donor and recipient T cells. The cohort enrolled 20 to 30 intestinal transplant recipients, one of whom was a retransplant, and a few patients without pretransplant specimens were excluded. Donor T cell macrochimerism was defined as a peak of at least 4% donor T cells among recipient peripheral blood mononuclear cells. Rather than going through the commercial service, samples from a few later patients were sequenced in-house on an Illumina MiSeq and processed with MiXCR. Broad study findings and their caveats: In patients with donor T cell macrochimerism, the allografts had high GvH to HvG T cell clonal ratios. The relatively low number and heterogeneity of intestinal transplant patients limited the conclusions. GvH clones were found in recipient bone marrow, and some of the GvH clones appeared earlier in ileal mucosa or blood, which is consistent with an intestinal mucosal origin. Peak levels of circulating GvH clones were associated with declines in HvG clones early after transplant.

Details on this clone: No cognate antigen has been identified for it. Base qualities were left out, and no much larger clone turns up one base away.

Library preparation used the immunoSEQ multiplex PCR assay. Adaptive Biotechnologies carried out high-throughput TCR-beta CDR3 sequencing of genomic DNA for most patients. The paper's processing steps were these. Adaptive's ImmunoSEQ software supplied the TCR sequencing data for 15 to 20 patients, while MiXCR and VDJtools were used to process a few other patients. CDR3 nucleotide sequences shared between donor and recipient were removed because the origin of such sequences could not be assigned. To count as alloreactive, a clone needed at least 2-fold expansion over unstimulated cells and a minimum CFSE-low frequency of 0.002% (template counts) or 0.001% (read counts). Clones detected in sequenced pre-transplant spleen, lymph node, or MLR CFSE-low populations of the donor or recipient were defined as mappable. Cumulative frequency of alloreactive clones was calculated as a percentage of all sequences weighted by copy number. Drawn from immuneACCESS, this table holds only the in-frame rearrangements with V and J called that TCRdb kept. Clones are partly lost; checked studies trace under half to an unresolved V gene and leave the rest unexplained. V, J and clone size are taken as reported in that table, and D and trimming were inferred from the DNA itself. The sample profile shows thousands of clones; about 63% of them were found once. The ten largest clones add up to roughly 5% of the sample.

There are 14 amino acids in the CDR3, from cysteine to phenylalanine inclusive. Of all the DNA, just the CDR3 is kept, 42 bases in frame from base 1. V and J lose 0 bases and 8 bases, and a span of 11 bases separates them. CDR1 is given as SEHNR and CDR2 as FQNEAQ, both from the germline V gene (reference sequence). To isolate intraepithelial and lamina propria lymphocytes from graft specimens, dithiothreitol, EDTA incubations and collagenase D digestion were used. Serial intestinal graft biopsy specimens collected up to 600 days after transplant underwent bulk TCR-beta sequencing. This specimen consisted of ileum tissue, obtained roughly 55 days after transplant. This receptor was obtained from a human patient who received an intestinal transplant, so some T cells may come from the graft donor. The chain employs TRBV7-9 and TRBJ2-1; the D segment could be TRBD1, given 5 matching bases. The CDR3 protein is CASSLARVGDEQFF. In nucleotide form, the sequence is TGTGCCAGCAGCTTAGCCAGGGTGGGCGATGAGCAGTTCTTC.